This TCR beta chain originates from a study of T cell repertoires in cytomegalovirus infection. The overall study: Shared public TCR beta signatures pointed to both CMV infection and a matching HLA type.

The V gene's germline CDR1 is SGHVT and CDR2 SQSDAQ. This CDR3 is 15 amino acids long. V lost 4 bases and J lost 7, with 16 bases in between. TCRdb independently ran MiXCR on the reads; one entry per CDR3 protein. The repertoire has some 350,000 distinct CDR3 sequences, almost 30% of them found once; the top ten carry roughly 20%. Notes on this clonotype: What it recognizes is unknown.

The sample consisted of cultured PBMCs, taken from culture after CMV antigen stimulation. This chain connects TRBV7-4 to TRBJ1-4; D is ambiguous. The sequence was collected from a human donor in good health (CMV status not recorded). Some clones in this sample may be carry-over from other donors' samples. CDR3: CASSSPTGDFEKLFF. CDR3 DNA sequence: TGTGCCAGCAGCTCGCCGACGGGAGACTTTGAAAAACTGTTTTTT. The full variable domain, its missing parts supplied by reference TRBV7-4 and TRBJ1-4, is GAGVSQSPRYKVAKRGRDVALRCDSISGHVTLYWYRQTLGQGSEVLTYSQSDAQRDKSGRPSGRFSAERPERSVSTLKIQRTEQGDSAVYLCASSSPTGDFEKLFFGSGTQLSVL.